One sample yielded the 21 T cell receptor beta chains listed below, sequenced in a study of Ad26.COV2.S vaccination and SARS-CoV-2 variants. Data came from immunoSEQ multiplex PCR; TCRdb stores just in-frame clones and leaves some out. In the table there are 200,000 to 250,000 clones, roughly 90% of which are singletons. Treatment indicated: some 19 received Ad26.COV2.S at low or high dose, single or two shots; roughly 5 received placebo; per-sample allocation not given. After the first vaccine or placebo injection, samples were drawn on day 63. Material: peripheral blood, obtained in a trial of Ad26.COV2.S vaccine versus placebo. The receptors originated from a person aged 18-65 years who received the Ad26.COV2.S COVID-19 vaccine or a placebo.

CDR3: CASSPLQVRDTEAFF. In nucleotides, the CDR3 is TGTGCCAGCTCACCATTACAGGTTCGGGACACTGAAGCTTTCTTT. The chain uses TRBV18 and TRBJ1-1, with D perhaps TRBD1 (5 bases). Trimming removed 2 bases from V and 3 bases from J, with 13 bases in between. Germline loops: CDR1 KGHSH, CDR2 LQKENI. CDR3 length: 15 amino acids.

This clone was observed a single time. The chain joins TRBV7-2 to TRBJ2-7; no reliable D call. The CDR3 covers 15 residues. Germline V lookup: CDR1 SGHTA, CDR2 FQGNSA. The V end was cut by 2 bases, the J end by 2 bases, with 13 bases between. Here the CDR3 reads CASSLRERKPYEQYF. In DNA, the CDR3 is TGTGCCAGCAGCTTAAGGGAACGCAAGCCCTACGAGCAGTACTTC.

The chain recombines TRBV4-1 with TRBJ2-1, with D possibly called TRBD1 or TRBD2 (6 bases each). CDR1 is MGHRA, CDR2 YSYEKL, per germline. CDR3 length equals 13 residues. V lost 1 base and J 9 bases, leaving 10 bases between the germline ends. The CDR3 is CASSQVGGGEQFF. CDR3 DNA sequence: TGCGCCAGCAGCCAAGTTGGAGGGGGTGAGCAGTTCTTC.

The rearrangement links TRBV28 to TRBJ1-2, with 10 bases fitting TRBD1. Per the germline V gene, CDR1 is MDHEN and CDR2 is SYDVKM. V lost 5 bases and J lost 8; bases outside the gene matches: 11. The CDR3 sequence is 15 residues long. Here the CDR3 DNA reads TGTGCCAGCAGTCCCTCGGGACAGGGGAAAGACGGCTACACCTTC. Protein sequence: CASSPSGQGKDGYTF.

J is TRBJ1-2 and V is TRBV6-5, with D perhaps TRBD1 (6 bases). Trimming stripped 8 bases from V and 6 bases from J, with 13 bases between. CDR1 MNHEY and CDR2 SVGAGI come from the germline V gene. This CDR3 region has 12 residues. The CDR3 sequence is CASGGPGDGYTF. The CDR3 nucleotides are TGTGCCAGCGGGGGCCCGGGGGATGGCTACACCTTC.

The chain carries TRBV19 and TRBJ2-6; no reliable D call. Trimming pared 3 bases from V and 0 bases from J, leaving 6 bases between. CDR1 is LNHDA and CDR2 is SQIVND in the germline V gene (reference sequence). The CDR3 is made up of 15 amino acids. Here the CDR3 DNA reads TGTGCCAGTAGTATTTCGAGCTCTGGGGCCAACGTCCTGACTTTC. This gives the protein CASSISSSGANVLTF.

The chain carries TRBV28 and TRBJ1-2; 8 bases agree with TRBD1. The ends lost 4 bases at V and 4 bases at J; junction bases unmatched: 5. Germline CDR1 and CDR2: MDHEN and SYDVKM. CDR3 length: 14 residues. The DNA of the CDR3 is TGTGCCAGCAGTTCACCCGGACAGGGCTATGGCTACACCTTC. This sequence encodes CASSSPGQGYGYTF.

This clone was picked up one time. In nucleotides, the CDR3 is TGTGCCAGTAGACTAGCGGGTATGGATACGCAGTATTTT. Translated: CASRLAGMDTQYF. This sequence joins TRBV12-3 or TRBV12-4 and TRBJ2-3, with 10 positions matching TRBD2. V shed 9 bases and J 6 bases; nucleotides not matched to a gene: 6. The CDR3 sequence is 13 residues long.

This chain links TRBV5-6 with TRBJ2-2; D might be TRBD1 or TRBD2, each matching 5 bases. Trimming left V 0 bases short and J 9 bases short, with 9 bases between. Germline V CDR1 and CDR2: SGHDT, YYEEEE. CDR3 length equals 13 residues. CDR3 nucleotides: TGTGCCAGCAGCTTGGCTGGGGACCGGGAGCTGTTTTTT. Protein: CASSLAGDRELFF.

This clone turned up a few times. V is TRBV7-2 and J is TRBJ2-3; 11 nucleotides align to TRBD2. Germline CDR1 reads SGHTA; CDR2 reads FQGNSA. The CDR3 runs to 16 residues. Trimming at V came to 4 bases and at J to 5 bases, leaving 8 bases not matched to a gene. CDR3 sequence reads: CASSSSSGRKKDTQYF. In DNA form, the CDR3 reads TGTGCCAGCAGCTCCTCTAGCGGGAGGAAGAAAGATACGCAGTATTTT. Looking up the rest from reference TRBV7-2 and TRBJ2-3 gives the full variable domain: GAGVSQSPSNKVTEKGKDVELRCDPISGHTALYWYRQSLGQGLEFLIYFQGNSAPDKSGLPSDRFSAERTGGSVSTLTIQRTQQEDSAVYLCASSSSSGRKKDTQYFGPGTRLTVL.

V usage is TRBV27 and J usage is TRBJ1-6; the D is unclear. V was cut by 0 bases and J by 5 bases, with 17 bases left in between. The length of the CDR3 is 18 residues. CDR1 is MNHEY and CDR2 is SMNVEV in the germline V gene (reference sequence). The CDR3 protein is CASSLSLARQANNSPLHF. In DNA, the CDR3 is TGTGCCAGCAGTTTATCGTTGGCGAGGCAGGCCAATAATTCACCCCTCCACTTT.

This chain joins TRBV28 and TRBJ2-1; 8 bases are shared with TRBD2. The germline CDR1 and CDR2 sequences are MDHEN and SYDVKM. Unmatched junction bases numbered 4, after V lost 1 base and J lost 5 bases. The CDR3 is 15 amino acids. CDR3 coding DNA: TGTGCCAGCAGTTTATCCTTAGCGGGGCACAATGAGCAGTTCTTC. This translates into CASSLSLAGHNEQFF.

The chain joins TRBV29-1 to TRBJ2-2, with D perhaps matching TRBD1 or TRBD2 (5 bases each). This CDR3 is built from 14 residues. Trimming stripped 3 bases from V and 1 base from J, with 9 bases between. The germline V gene has CDR1 SQVTM and CDR2 ANQGSEA. The CDR3: CSVEVGVNTGELFF. DNA for the CDR3: TGCAGCGTTGAGGTGGGGGTGAACACCGGGGAGCTGTTTTTT.

This clone appeared once. The chain recombines TRBV28 with TRBJ2-6, with a tentative D call TRBD1 (5 bases). Germline V gene sequence: CDR1 MDHEN, CDR2 SYDVKM. V was pared by 6 bases and J by 0 bases, with 12 bases between. This CDR3 contains 16 residues. The CDR3 region has the DNA TGTGCCAGCAGATTCGTTCAGGGCTCTGGGGCCAACGTCCTGACTTTC. The encoded protein is CASRFVQGSGANVLTF.

This chain links TRBV6-4 with TRBJ2-3, with 10 bases that match TRBD2. Germline CDR1 is MRHNA and CDR2 is SNTAGT. V shed 6 bases, J shed 2 bases, and the junction held 8 bases outside the gene matches. This CDR3 spans 16 amino acids. This CDR3 is CASRDIAGGPTDTQYF. In DNA form, the CDR3 reads TGTGCCAGCAGAGATATAGCGGGAGGCCCCACAGATACGCAGTATTTT.

The genes are TRBV21-1 and TRBJ2-7; the table's D call of TRBD1 was not tested on the DNA. TRBV21-1 is a pseudogene locus. This CDR3 contains 17 residues. CDR3 region: CARTNPQGITLSYEQYF. CDR3 coding DNA: TGTGCCAGGACAAACCCCCAGGGAATCACCCTCTCCTACGAGCAGTACTTC.

The chain is built from TRBV24-1 and TRBJ2-1; 9 bases are shared with TRBD2. V shed 4 bases and J 5 bases; nucleotides not matched to a gene: 8. This CDR3 spans 16 amino acids. Germline V gene data show CDR1 as KGHDR and CDR2 as SFDVKD. The CDR3 nucleotides read TGTGCCACCAGTGAAGGGACTAGCTCTGGGAACAATGAGCAGTTCTTC. Its translation is CATSEGTSSGNNEQFF.

The rearrangement joins TRBV30 to TRBJ2-7; D is unclear. The germline gives CDR1 GTSNPN, CDR2 SVGIG (reference sequence). CDR3 size: 13 residues. Trimming took off 0 bases at V and 3 bases at J, with 9 bases between the two ends. CDR3 nucleotide sequence: TGTGCCTGGAGTGTAGGGCAGTTCTACGAGCAGTACTTC. Translation gives CAWSVGQFYEQYF.

The V gene is TRBV20-1, the J gene TRBJ2-7; a weak D match, TRBD1 (6 bases). Trimming left V 3 bases short and J 0 bases short, with 12 bases between. CDR1 DFQATT and CDR2 SNEGSKA come from the germline V gene (reference sequence). The CDR3 covers 14 residues. Written as DNA, the CDR3 is TGCAGTGCTAGTGGGGACACGAGCTCCTACGAGCAGTACTTC. Residues: CSASGDTSSYEQYF.

The rearrangement joins TRBV29-1 to TRBJ1-1, with no clear D. V lost 4 bases and J 3 bases, leaving 3 bases between the germline ends. Germline values: CDR1 SQVTM, CDR2 ANQGSEA. This CDR3 comprises 10 residues. In nucleotides, the CDR3 is TGCAGCGTTGCCGACACTGAAGCTTTCTTT. The encoded protein is CSVADTEAFF.

The count of this clone is one. This chain connects TRBV7-8 to TRBJ2-2; 7 nucleotides agree with TRBD1. This CDR3 contains 18 residues. The V gene end was trimmed by 1 base and the J gene end by 5 bases; junction bases not matched to a gene: 13. Germline V gene sequence: CDR1 SGHVS, CDR2 FQNEAQ. DNA of the CDR3: TGTGCCAGCAGCTTAGGTCCCAGGAGACAGGGAAAAACCGGGGAGCTGTTTTTT. Translation: CASSLGPRRQGKTGELFF.